This T cell receptor (beta chain) came from a study of blood T cell repertoires in COVID-19. Study details: Samples representing acute and convalescent COVID-19 were sourced from the United States, Italy and Spain. Nucleic acid was either cDNA or gDNA, and it came from T cells, B-cell-depleted T cells, or PBMCs.

In the original processing: By means of reference gene primer amplification, nucleated cell counts were estimated. Generated by immunoSEQ multiplex PCR, the TCRdb table keeps only in-frame clones and is missing some. V and J calls and clone size are copied from that table; D and trimming were computed from the DNA. Here the sample spans some 60,000 clones, less than 85% being singletons. V lost 6 bases and J 2 bases, leaving 17 bases between the germline ends. Germline V gives CDR1 MDHEN, CDR2 SYDVKM. This CDR3 is built from 16 residues. The sequencing sample was made of peripheral blood. The V call is TRBV28, the J call TRBJ1-5, with D possibly matching TRBD1 (6 bases). The TCR comes from a woman aged 45-59 years with active or convalescent COVID-19. The CDR3 sequence: CASSRTQGMGNQPQHF. CDR3 bases: TGTGCCAGCAGCCGAACTCAGGGGATGGGCAATCAGCCCCAGCATTTT.